These T cell receptor beta chains were read from a single sample in a study of blood T cell repertoires in COVID-19. Profiled with immunoSEQ multiplex PCR; TCRdb holds only in-frame clones, not every one. The profile shows over 100,000 clones, roughly 83% of them singletons. The sample consisted of peripheral blood. These receptors came from a woman aged 55-70 years with acute or convalescent COVID-19. The CDR3 runs from the conserved cysteine through the conserved F or W.

v_call cdr3_aa
TRBV28 CASSFPTGDLTTEAFF
TRBV3-1/TRBV3-2 CASSHMGNTIYF
TRBV18 CASSQLSETQYF
TRBV24-1 CATSDTTSGGPTDTQYF
TRBV18 CASSRTRGDLGNQPQHF
TRBV6-2/TRBV6-3 CASSMTGDTEAFF
TRBV18 CASSPGGLAGGETQYF
TRBV12-3/TRBV12-4 CASSLFGDTQYF
TRBV6-1 CASSERTSNTEAFF
TRBV2 CASSTSGGGYEQYF
TRBV11-2 CASSEGTGKKRSEKLFF
TRBV5-4 CASSLAGSSYNEQFF
TRBV12-3/TRBV12-4 CASSLARGGYTF
TRBV2 CASSLDSLNNEKLFF
TRBV3-1/TRBV3-2 CASGAGQPQHF